A selection of T cell receptor beta chains follows, all from one sample in a study of shared clonotypes between healthy human individuals. Clones were read by immunoSEQ multiplex PCR, and TCRdb kept only the in-frame ones, dropping some. The profile shows roughly 2.5 million clones, around nine tenths of them singletons. Sequenced input: naive CD4+ T cells sorted from blood. The receptors were sampled from a young man in good health. Both conserved end residues are part of each CDR3. D genes are given only for firm matches. Clone size is not always given. Where it is, it says once, few, many or a class for expanded clones.

CDR3aa: CAWSNRGPVYGYTF
CDR3nt: TGTGCCTGGAGTAACAGGGGGCCAGTCTATGGCTACACCTTC
d_gene: TRBD1
abundance: -
j_gene: TRBJ1-2
v_gene: TRBV30

CDR3aa: CASSPAHRGQRDEQYF
CDR3nt: TGTGCCAGCTCACCCGCCCACAGGGGGCAGCGAGACGAGCAGTACTTC
d_gene: TRBD1
abundance: -
j_gene: TRBJ2-7
v_gene: TRBV18

CDR3aa: CASRRGIGELFF
CDR3nt: TGTGCCAGTAGAAGGGGAATCGGGGAGCTGTTTTTT
d_gene: -
abundance: -
j_gene: TRBJ2-2
v_gene: TRBV19

CDR3aa: CASSDPGLDTGELFF
CDR3nt: TGCGCCAGCAGTGACCCTGGACTAGACACCGGGGAGCTGTTTTTT
d_gene: TRBD2
abundance: -
j_gene: TRBJ2-2
v_gene: TRBV10-1

CDR3aa: CASTHRDGNYGYTF
CDR3nt: TGTGCCAGCACCCACCGGGACGGAAACTATGGCTACACCTTC
d_gene: -
abundance: -
j_gene: TRBJ1-2
v_gene: TRBV11-1

CDR3aa: CASGLGTGTGVQETQYF
CDR3nt: TGTGCTAGTGGTTTAGGTACCGGGACTGGGGTCCAAGAGACCCAGTACTTC
d_gene: -
abundance: -
j_gene: TRBJ2-5
v_gene: TRBV12-5

CDR3aa: CASSYYGQGEGYTF
CDR3nt: TGTGCCAGCAGTTACTATGGACAGGGGGAAGGCTACACCTTC
d_gene: TRBD1
abundance: -
j_gene: TRBJ1-2
v_gene: TRBV7-2

CDR3aa: CAISDYPADTQYF
CDR3nt: TGTGCCATCAGTGATTATCCCGCAGATACGCAGTATTTT
d_gene: -
abundance: once
j_gene: TRBJ2-3
v_gene: TRBV10-3

CDR3aa: CASSGMPYVGNTGELFF
CDR3nt: TGCGCCAGCAGCGGGATGCCTTACGTAGGGAACACCGGGGAGCTGTTTTTT
d_gene: -
abundance: once
j_gene: TRBJ2-2
v_gene: TRBV5-1

CDR3aa: CASSLGQGLYEYF
CDR3nt: TGTGCCAGCAGTCTCGGACAGGGTTTGTATGAGTACTTC
d_gene: TRBD1
abundance: -
j_gene: TRBJ2-4
v_gene: TRBV6-1

CDR3aa: CASSSGQIYNEQFF
CDR3nt: TGCGCCAGCTCCTCTGGACAGATTTACAATGAGCAGTTCTTC
d_gene: -
abundance: -
j_gene: TRBJ2-1
v_gene: TRBV5-1

CDR3aa: CASTDGQVTYNEQFF
CDR3nt: TGTGCCAGCACCGATGGCCAGGTTACCTACAATGAGCAGTTCTTC
d_gene: -
abundance: -
j_gene: TRBJ2-1
v_gene: TRBV5-4

CDR3aa: CASSRGDGGKTQYF
CDR3nt: TGTGCCAGCAGCCGGGGGGATGGAGGGAAGACCCAGTACTTC
d_gene: TRBD2
abundance: once
j_gene: TRBJ2-5
v_gene: TRBV7-2

CDR3aa: CASSFPLAGSQETQYF
CDR3nt: TGTGCCAGCAGCTTCCCACTAGCGGGATCCCAGGAGACCCAGTACTTC
d_gene: TRBD2
abundance: once
j_gene: TRBJ2-5
v_gene: TRBV5-4

CDR3aa: CASTPRGAPGQTQYF
CDR3nt: TGTGCCAGTACCCCCCGTGGGGCTCCCGGTCAGACCCAGTACTTC
d_gene: -
abundance: -
j_gene: TRBJ2-5
v_gene: TRBV19

CDR3aa: CASSNRHDFTEAFF
CDR3nt: TGTGCCAGCAGCAATAGACACGATTTCACTGAAGCTTTCTTT
d_gene: -
abundance: once
j_gene: TRBJ1-1
v_gene: TRBV7-2

CDR3aa: CASSKTGTLSTDTQYF
CDR3nt: TGTGCCAGCAGCAAAACCGGGACACTCTCCACAGATACGCAGTATTTT
d_gene: -
abundance: -
j_gene: TRBJ2-3
v_gene: TRBV7-3

CDR3aa: CASSSPTGGASTGELFF
CDR3nt: TGTGCCAGTAGTTCACCTACAGGGGGCGCCAGCACCGGGGAGCTGTTTTTT
d_gene: TRBD1
abundance: -
j_gene: TRBJ2-2
v_gene: TRBV19

CDR3aa: CASSAKSGQSNQPQHF
CDR3nt: TGTGCCAGCAGTGCCAAGTCCGGACAGAGCAATCAGCCCCAGCATTTT
d_gene: -
abundance: -
j_gene: TRBJ1-5
v_gene: TRBV6-1

CDR3aa: CASSLGTASYEQYF
CDR3nt: TGTGCCAGCAGCTTGGGGACAGCCTCCTACGAGCAGTACTTC
d_gene: -
abundance: -
j_gene: TRBJ2-7
v_gene: TRBV5-4

CDR3aa: CASRRYSQDEQFF
CDR3nt: TGTGCCAGCAGGAGGTACAGTCAGGATGAGCAGTTCTTC
d_gene: -
abundance: -
j_gene: TRBJ2-1
v_gene: TRBV6-6

CDR3aa: CASNKRTGANEKLFF
CDR3nt: TGTGCCAGCAACAAAAGGACAGGGGCGAATGAAAAACTGTTTTTT
d_gene: TRBD1
abundance: -
j_gene: TRBJ1-4
v_gene: TRBV27

CDR3aa: CASSQGRGGSYGYTF
CDR3nt: TGCGCCAGCAGCCAAGGGAGAGGGGGATCCTATGGCTACACCTTC
d_gene: -
abundance: few
j_gene: TRBJ1-2
v_gene: TRBV4-1

CDR3aa: CASSPPGANVLTF
CDR3nt: TGTGCCAGCAGCCCTCCTGGGGCCAACGTCCTGACTTTC
d_gene: -
abundance: -
j_gene: TRBJ2-6
v_gene: TRBV11-3

CDR3aa: CASSIWTGSTDTQYF
CDR3nt: TGTGCCAGTAGTATCTGGACAGGGAGCACAGATACGCAGTATTTT
d_gene: TRBD1
abundance: -
j_gene: TRBJ2-3
v_gene: TRBV19

CDR3aa: CASDWASNTGELFF
CDR3nt: TGTGCCAGCGACTGGGCCTCGAACACCGGGGAGCTGTTTTTT
d_gene: -
abundance: -
j_gene: TRBJ2-2
v_gene: TRBV6-1

CDR3aa: CASSSPGQGAYNEQFF
CDR3nt: TGTGCCAGCAGCTCACCGGGACAGGGGGCCTACAATGAGCAGTTCTTC
d_gene: TRBD1
abundance: once
j_gene: TRBJ2-1
v_gene: TRBV5-6

CDR3aa: CASSLAGGAKNIQYF
CDR3nt: TGTGCCAGCAGCTTAGCGGGAGGGGCCAAAAACATTCAGTACTTC
d_gene: TRBD2
abundance: -
j_gene: TRBJ2-4
v_gene: TRBV5-6

CDR3aa: CASSPNSPGRQPQHF
CDR3nt: TGTGCCAGCAGCCCTAACAGTCCAGGGCGACAGCCCCAGCATTTT
d_gene: -
abundance: -
j_gene: TRBJ1-5
v_gene: TRBV27

CDR3aa: CASSPVAGGPGETQYF
CDR3nt: TGCGCCAGCAGCCCCGTAGCGGGAGGGCCAGGGGAGACCCAGTACTTC
d_gene: TRBD2
abundance: once
j_gene: TRBJ2-5
v_gene: TRBV5-1

CDR3aa: CASISSGGFSGANVLTF
CDR3nt: TGTGCCAGTATTTCTAGCGGGGGATTCTCTGGGGCCAACGTCCTGACTTTC
d_gene: TRBD2
abundance: -
j_gene: TRBJ2-6
v_gene: TRBV19

CDR3aa: CASTRTGGPYEQYF
CDR3nt: TGTGCCAGCACCCGGACAGGGGGCCCCTACGAGCAGTACTTC
d_gene: -
abundance: -
j_gene: TRBJ2-7
v_gene: TRBV21-1

CDR3aa: CASSGRDAFSTDTQYF
CDR3nt: TGTGCCAGCAGTGGCCGGGACGCCTTTAGCACAGATACGCAGTATTTT
d_gene: -
abundance: once
j_gene: TRBJ2-3
v_gene: TRBV28

CDR3aa: CSVIQGGGNQPQHF
CDR3nt: TGCAGCGTGATACAGGGGGGAGGCAATCAGCCCCAGCATTTT
d_gene: TRBD1
abundance: -
j_gene: TRBJ1-5
v_gene: TRBV29-1

CDR3aa: CASSLSIDRYGYTF
CDR3nt: TGCGCCAGCAGCTTAAGTATAGACCGCTATGGCTACACCTTC
d_gene: -
abundance: -
j_gene: TRBJ1-2
v_gene: TRBV5-1

CDR3aa: CASSPRGPLTDTQYF
CDR3nt: TGCGCCAGCAGCCCCAGGGGGCCCCTCACAGATACGCAGTATTTT
d_gene: TRBD1
abundance: once
j_gene: TRBJ2-3
v_gene: TRBV5-1

CDR3aa: CASRSRTESYEQYF
CDR3nt: TGCGCCAGCCGGTCGAGGACAGAGTCCTACGAGCAGTACTTC
d_gene: -
abundance: few
j_gene: TRBJ2-7
v_gene: TRBV5-1

CDR3aa: CASSVDNSGQGRTEAFF
CDR3nt: TGTGCCAGCAGCGTAGATAATTCGGGACAGGGAAGGACTGAAGCTTTCTTT
d_gene: TRBD1
abundance: -
j_gene: TRBJ1-1
v_gene: TRBV9

CDR3aa: CATSRVLAGGAGEQFF
CDR3nt: TGTGCCACCAGCAGAGTACTAGCGGGAGGAGCGGGTGAGCAGTTCTTC
d_gene: TRBD2
abundance: once
j_gene: TRBJ2-1
v_gene: TRBV15

CDR3aa: CASRPDRVMEKLFF
CDR3nt: TGTGCCAGCAGACCCGACAGGGTTATGGAAAAACTGTTTTTT
d_gene: TRBD1
abundance: -
j_gene: TRBJ1-4
v_gene: TRBV6-5

CDR3aa: CASRLSGGTNEKLFF
CDR3nt: TGCGCCAGCCGCCTCTCCGGGGGCACTAATGAAAAACTGTTTTTT
d_gene: -
abundance: -
j_gene: TRBJ1-4
v_gene: TRBV5-1

CDR3aa: CASSLPGSYEQYF
CDR3nt: TGTGCCAGCAGCCTGCCGGGCTCCTACGAGCAGTACTTC
d_gene: -
abundance: -
j_gene: TRBJ2-7
v_gene: TRBV6-5

CDR3aa: CASTLSGGSGNTIYF
CDR3nt: TGTGCCAGCACACTATCAGGGGGAAGCGGAAACACCATATATTTT
d_gene: TRBD1
abundance: -
j_gene: TRBJ1-3
v_gene: TRBV9

CDR3aa: CASSYGGGVQSNEQFF
CDR3nt: TGTGCCAGCAGTTACGGGGGAGGGGTTCAGAGCAATGAGCAGTTCTTC
d_gene: TRBD2
abundance: -
j_gene: TRBJ2-1
v_gene: TRBV5-4

CDR3aa: CASSPQGSSYNEQFF
CDR3nt: TGTGCCAGCAGTCCACAGGGGAGCTCCTACAATGAGCAGTTCTTC
d_gene: TRBD1
abundance: -
j_gene: TRBJ2-1
v_gene: TRBV6-5

CDR3aa: CASSQEVAQVNTEAFF
CDR3nt: TGTGCCAGCAGCCAAGAGGTAGCTCAGGTGAACACTGAAGCTTTCTTT
d_gene: -
abundance: -
j_gene: TRBJ1-1
v_gene: TRBV14

CDR3aa: CASMVAGGTGSQFF
CDR3nt: TGTGCCAGCATGGTAGCGGGAGGAACAGGCAGTCAGTTCTTC
d_gene: TRBD2
abundance: -
j_gene: TRBJ2-1
v_gene: TRBV2

CDR3aa: CASSLGLAGGEQYF
CDR3nt: TGTGCCAGCAGCTTAGGGCTAGCGGGAGGTGAGCAGTACTTC
d_gene: TRBD2
abundance: -
j_gene: TRBJ2-7
v_gene: TRBV7-2

CDR3aa: CASSRQGATEAFF
CDR3nt: TGTGCCAGCAGCCGACAGGGGGCAACTGAAGCTTTCTTT
d_gene: TRBD1
abundance: few
j_gene: TRBJ1-1
v_gene: TRBV7-3

CDR3aa: CSVGGGGGSSGANVLTF
CDR3nt: TGCAGCGTTGGAGGGGGAGGGGGTAGCTCTGGGGCCAACGTCCTGACTTTC
d_gene: -
abundance: -
j_gene: TRBJ2-6
v_gene: TRBV29-1

CDR3aa: CAITSRILDTEAFF
CDR3nt: TGTGCCATCACCTCACGCATTTTGGACACTGAAGCTTTCTTT
d_gene: -
abundance: -
j_gene: TRBJ1-1
v_gene: TRBV10-3

CDR3aa: CASSQLGLSSYEQYF
CDR3nt: TGCGCCAGCAGCCAATTGGGACTGTCCTCCTACGAGCAGTACTTC
d_gene: -
abundance: once
j_gene: TRBJ2-7
v_gene: TRBV4-1

CDR3aa: CASRQDRNSNQPQHF
CDR3nt: TGTGCCAGCAGACAGGACCGAAATAGCAATCAGCCCCAGCATTTT
d_gene: -
abundance: -
j_gene: TRBJ1-5
v_gene: TRBV6-5

CDR3aa: CASSQTGTFGGAEAFF
CDR3nt: TGCGCCAGCAGCCAGACAGGGACATTTGGGGGGGCTGAAGCTTTCTTT
d_gene: TRBD1
abundance: -
j_gene: TRBJ1-1
v_gene: TRBV5-1

CDR3aa: CASSPGAAGNQPQHF
CDR3nt: TGTGCCAGCAGCCCTGGAGCCGCGGGCAATCAGCCCCAGCATTTT
d_gene: -
abundance: once
j_gene: TRBJ1-5
v_gene: TRBV7-8

CDR3aa: CAISEGPRNYGYTF
CDR3nt: TGTGCCATCAGTGAGGGACCGCGTAACTATGGCTACACCTTC
d_gene: -
abundance: -
j_gene: TRBJ1-2
v_gene: TRBV10-3

CDR3aa: CASSITVTNYEQYF
CDR3nt: TGTGCCAGTAGTATAACGGTCACAAACTACGAGCAGTACTTC
d_gene: -
abundance: -
j_gene: TRBJ2-7
v_gene: TRBV19